A single sample gave rise to the 27 T cell receptor beta chains below, sequenced in a study of CXCR3-negative and CXCR3-positive naive CD8 T cells. TRB cDNA was prepared as libraries by UMI-labeled 5' RACE. Following a re-call of the 5' RACE reads, TCRdb has one entry per CDR3 protein and lacks DNA. This sample contains approximately 39,000 distinct CDR3 sequences. Sequenced input: memory CD8+ T cells from blood. The receptors were gathered from a human donor in good health. Some clones in this sample may be carry-over from other donors' samples.

V and J are TRBV6-1 and TRBJ2-1; TCRdb picks TRBD2, but there is no DNA to check that call. This CDR3 contains 14 residues. The germline gives CDR1 MNHNS, CDR2 SASEGT. The CDR3 protein is CASSPGGDYNEQFF.

The J gene is TRBJ2-2, the V gene TRBV29-1; TCRdb lists TRBD2, though no DNA is available to test this call. This CDR3 region has 14 residues. Germline CDR1 and CDR2: SQVTM and ANQGSEA. The CDR3: CSADQRGGTGELFF.

The genes are TRBV29-1 and TRBJ2-3; TCRdb gives TRBD1 as the D gene, but with no DNA this cannot be confirmed. CDR3 length equals 19 residues. Germline lookup yields CDR1 SQVTM and CDR2 ANQGSEA. CDR3 amino acids: CSVEDPNLGTVTSTDTQYF.

CDR3: CASAERENTEAFF. The chain employs TRBV6-2 or TRBV6-3 and TRBJ1-1. Germline-derived CDR1 and CDR2 are MNHEY and SVGEGT. This CDR3 has 13 residues.

The rearrangement joins TRBV12-3 or TRBV12-4 to TRBJ1-6; TCRdb's D gene call, TRBD1, goes unchecked for lack of DNA. The CDR3 covers 14 residues. This CDR3 reads CASSPRGASSPLHF.

The rearrangement joins TRBV4-3 to TRBJ2-7; as DNA is missing, the TRBD1 call by TCRdb cannot be tested. The CDR3 covers 15 residues. Per the germline V gene, CDR1 is LGHNA and CDR2 is YSLEER. CDR3 region: CASSQGGGRSYEQYF.

This clonotype shows up as medium-sized by frequency. The chain uses TRBV20-1 and TRBJ2-1; TCRdb picks TRBD2, but there is no DNA to check that call. This CDR3 is built from 15 residues. Germline CDR1 reads DFQATT; CDR2 reads SNEGSKA (reference sequence). The CDR3 protein is CSARDDSGAYNEQFF.

J is TRBJ2-1 and V is TRBV7-9; TCRdb names TRBD2, which stays unverified in the absence of DNA. The germline CDR1 and CDR2 sequences are SEHNR and FQNEAQ (reference sequence). This CDR3 is built from 16 residues. The CDR3 here is CASSLVLAGLYNEQFF.

The V and J genes are TRBV12-3 or TRBV12-4 and TRBJ2-5; TCRdb's D call, TRBD1, is unchecked because there is no DNA. The CDR3 has 14 residues. The CDR3 protein is CASSLEAGVETQYF.

According to its frequency, this clonotype is medium-sized. The chain is built from TRBV20-1 and TRBJ2-1; TCRdb outputs TRBD1, but without DNA this stays unchecked. The CDR3 runs to 14 residues. CDR1 DFQATT and CDR2 SNEGSKA come from the germline V gene (reference sequence). CDR3 region: CSARGRGRNNEQFF.

This chain links TRBV10-3 with TRBJ2-4. In germline, CDR1 is ENHRY, CDR2 SYGVKD. The CDR3 runs 14 residues. CDR3 in amino acids: CAIRDTQAENIQYF.

The gene calls are TRBV11-2 and TRBJ2-7. Germline V gene sequence: CDR1 SGHAT, CDR2 FQNNGV. The CDR3 spans 13 residues. CDR3 in amino acids: CARSLGGTYEQYF.

The rearrangement links TRBV4-2 to TRBJ1-1. This CDR3 contains 15 residues. In germline, CDR1 is LGHNA, CDR2 YNFKEQ. This CDR3 reads CASSPGTSEGTEAFF.

The chain is built from TRBV12-3 or TRBV12-4 and TRBJ2-7. This CDR3 spans 13 amino acids. The CDR3 protein is CASSFGVDYEQYF.

This sequence joins TRBV29-1 and TRBJ2-1; the D gene TCRdb calls, TRBD1, cannot be checked with no DNA. CDR3 length: 13 residues. CDR1 is SQVTM and CDR2 is ANQGSEA in the germline V gene. The CDR3: CSARDSSYNEQFF.

The chain joins TRBV28 to TRBJ2-7; the D call of TRBD1 rests on TCRdb alone, since no DNA is present to check it. Germline V lookup: CDR1 MDHEN, CDR2 SYDVKM. This CDR3 comprises 14 residues. CDR3 protein: CASYLGAGSYEQYF.

This clonotype is labeled large based on frequency. The rearrangement links TRBV4-2 to TRBJ2-1; checking the TCRdb D call of TRBD2 is not possible without DNA. CDR3 length: 16 amino acids. Germline V gives CDR1 LGHNA, CDR2 YNFKEQ. CDR3 residues: CASSQDDTSGGNEQFF.

The chain joins TRBV29-1 to TRBJ2-2; the TCRdb call, TRBD1, lacks DNA for checking. The CDR3 has 13 amino acids. The germline CDR1 and CDR2 sequences are SQVTM and ANQGSEA. CDR3 loop: CSGSGANTGELFF.

The chain combines TRBV21-1 with TRBJ2-7; TCRdb outputs TRBD1, but without DNA this stays unchecked. TRBV21-1 represents a pseudogene. The CDR3 has 16 amino acids. CDR3: CASSKEGGQGFYEQYF.

The chain recombines TRBV11-3 with TRBJ1-5; TCRdb designates TRBD1, a call that cannot be tested without DNA. From germline, CDR1 is SGHNT and CDR2 YENEEA. The CDR3 loop spans 18 amino acids. This chain's CDR3 is CASRGLMGDRGIGQPQHF.

The chain couples TRBV20-1 to TRBJ1-5; the D call of TRBD1 rests on TCRdb alone, since no DNA is present to check it. CDR3 length equals 13 residues. The V gene's germline CDR1 is DFQATT and CDR2 SNEGSKA (reference sequence). CDR3: CSAPTGGNQPQHF.

The rearrangement uses TRBV3-1 and TRBJ2-2; absent DNA, TCRdb's TRBD1 call cannot be checked. This CDR3 region has 16 residues. Germline V gives CDR1 LGHDT, CDR2 YNNKEL (reference sequence). CDR3 sequence: CASSQEDRGWTGELFF.

The V gene is TRBV6-2 or TRBV6-3, the J gene TRBJ1-1. The CDR3 has 13 residues. The germline CDR1 and CDR2 sequences are MNHEY and SVGEGT. CDR3 loop: CASSYTENTEAFF.

The chain joins TRBV5-4 to TRBJ2-1; with no DNA, the TCRdb D assignment of TRBD2 cannot be verified. The germline gives CDR1 SGHNT, CDR2 YYREEE (reference sequence). The CDR3 sequence is 15 residues long. The CDR3 protein is CASSEETSGYNEQFF.

This rearrangement joins TRBV7-2 to TRBJ2-7; TCRdb outputs TRBD1, but without DNA this stays unchecked. The CDR3 runs 14 residues. Germline CDR1 reads SGHTA; CDR2 reads FQGNSA. CDR3 region: CASSLDRGEYEQYF. Complete variable domain (other parts from reference TRBV7-2 and TRBJ2-7): GAGVSQSPSNKVTEKGKDVELRCDPISGHTALYWYRQSLGQGLEFLIYFQGNSAPDKSGLPSDRFSAERTGGSVSTLTIQRTQQEDSAVYLCASSLDRGEYEQYFGPGTRLTVT.

The rearrangement uses TRBV7-3 and TRBJ2-3. The CDR3 contains 13 residues. From germline, CDR1 is SGHTA and CDR2 FQGTGA. The CDR3: CASSSTPTDTQYF.

CDR3 residues: CASALTGGAGTGELFF. The V gene is TRBV7-9, the J gene TRBJ2-2; the D gene TCRdb calls, TRBD1, cannot be checked with no DNA. The germline V gene encodes CDR1 SEHNR and CDR2 FQNEAQ (reference sequence). This CDR3 region has 16 residues. Combining the CDR3 with reference TRBV7-9 and TRBJ2-2 gives the whole variable domain DTGVSQNPRHKITKRGQNVTFRCDPISEHNRLYWYRQTLGQGPEFLTYFQNEAQLEKSRLLSDRFSAERPKGSFSTLEIQRTEQGDSAMYLCASALTGGAGTGELFFGEGSRLTVL.